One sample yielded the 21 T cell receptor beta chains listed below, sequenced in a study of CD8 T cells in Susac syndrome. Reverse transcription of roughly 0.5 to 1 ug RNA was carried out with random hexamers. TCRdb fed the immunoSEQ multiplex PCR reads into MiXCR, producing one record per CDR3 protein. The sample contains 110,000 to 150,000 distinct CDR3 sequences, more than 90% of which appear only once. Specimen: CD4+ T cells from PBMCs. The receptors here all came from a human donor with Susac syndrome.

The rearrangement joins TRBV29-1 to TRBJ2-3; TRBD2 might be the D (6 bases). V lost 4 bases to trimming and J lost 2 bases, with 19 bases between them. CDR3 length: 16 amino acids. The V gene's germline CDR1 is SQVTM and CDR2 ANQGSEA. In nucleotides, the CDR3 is TGCAGCGTTGTAGGGTGGAGGGCCGTTGACACAGATACGCAGTATTTT. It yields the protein CSVVGWRAVDTDTQYF.

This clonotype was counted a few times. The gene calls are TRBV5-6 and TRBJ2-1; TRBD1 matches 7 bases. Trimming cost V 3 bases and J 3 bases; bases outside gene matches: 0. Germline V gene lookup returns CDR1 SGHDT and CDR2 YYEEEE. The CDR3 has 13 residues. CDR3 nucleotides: TGTGCCAGCAGCTGGGACAGCTACAATGAGCAGTTCTTC. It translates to CASSWDSYNEQFF.

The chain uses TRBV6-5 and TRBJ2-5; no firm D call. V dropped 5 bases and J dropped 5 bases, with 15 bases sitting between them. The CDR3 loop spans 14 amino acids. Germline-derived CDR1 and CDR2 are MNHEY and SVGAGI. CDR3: CASSQRWHGETQYF. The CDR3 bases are TGTGCCAGCAGTCAACGTTGGCATGGGGAGACCCAGTACTTC.

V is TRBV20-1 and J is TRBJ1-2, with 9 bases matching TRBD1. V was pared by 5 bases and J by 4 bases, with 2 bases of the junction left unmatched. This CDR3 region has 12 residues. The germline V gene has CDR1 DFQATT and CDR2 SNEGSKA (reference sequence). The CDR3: CSAGDRVYGYTF. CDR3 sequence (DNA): TGCAGTGCTGGGGACAGGGTCTATGGCTACACCTTC.

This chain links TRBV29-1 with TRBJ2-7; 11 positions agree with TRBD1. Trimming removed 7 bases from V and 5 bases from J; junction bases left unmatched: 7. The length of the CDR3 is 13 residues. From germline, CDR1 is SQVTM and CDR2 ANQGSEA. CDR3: CSAGQGAGNEQYF. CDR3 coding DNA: TGCAGCGCCGGACAGGGGGCTGGTAACGAGCAGTACTTC.

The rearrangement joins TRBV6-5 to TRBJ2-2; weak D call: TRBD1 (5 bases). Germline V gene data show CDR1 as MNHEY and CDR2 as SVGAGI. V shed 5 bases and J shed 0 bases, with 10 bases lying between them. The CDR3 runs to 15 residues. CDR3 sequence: CASSTDRSNTGELFF. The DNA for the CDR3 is TGTGCCAGCAGTACCGACAGATCGAACACCGGGGAGCTGTTTTTT.

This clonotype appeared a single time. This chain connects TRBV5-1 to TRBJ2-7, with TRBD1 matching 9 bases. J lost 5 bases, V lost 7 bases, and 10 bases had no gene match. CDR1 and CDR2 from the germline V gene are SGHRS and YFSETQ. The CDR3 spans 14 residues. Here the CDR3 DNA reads TGCGCCAGCCAACTTGGACAGGGGACGGACGAGCAGTACTTC. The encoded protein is CASQLGQGTDEQYF.

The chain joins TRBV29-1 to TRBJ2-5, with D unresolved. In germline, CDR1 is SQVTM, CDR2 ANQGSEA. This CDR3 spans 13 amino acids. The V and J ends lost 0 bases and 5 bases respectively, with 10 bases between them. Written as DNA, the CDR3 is TGCAGCGTTGAAGATTGGGCCGGGGAGACCCAGTACTTC. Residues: CSVEDWAGETQYF.

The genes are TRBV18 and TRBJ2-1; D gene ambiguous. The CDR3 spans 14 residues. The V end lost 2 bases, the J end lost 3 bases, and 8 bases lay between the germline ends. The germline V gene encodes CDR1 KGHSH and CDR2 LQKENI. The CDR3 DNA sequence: TGTGCCAGCTCACCAAGGACGGTCTACAATGAGCAGTTCTTC. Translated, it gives CASSPRTVYNEQFF.

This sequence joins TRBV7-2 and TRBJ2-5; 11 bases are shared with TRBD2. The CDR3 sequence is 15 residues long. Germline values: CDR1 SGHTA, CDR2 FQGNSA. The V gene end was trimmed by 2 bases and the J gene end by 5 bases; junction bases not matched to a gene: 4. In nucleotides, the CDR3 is TGTGCCAGCAGCTTATCACTAGCGGGAGTGGAGACCCAGTACTTC. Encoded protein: CASSLSLAGVETQYF.

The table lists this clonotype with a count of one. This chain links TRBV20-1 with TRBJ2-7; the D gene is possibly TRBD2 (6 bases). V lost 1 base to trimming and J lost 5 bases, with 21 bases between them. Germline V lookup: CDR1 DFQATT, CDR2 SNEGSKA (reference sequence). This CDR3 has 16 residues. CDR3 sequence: CSARAGLAPPVDEQYF. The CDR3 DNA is TGCAGTGCTAGAGCGGGACTTGCCCCCCCGGTCGACGAGCAGTACTTC.

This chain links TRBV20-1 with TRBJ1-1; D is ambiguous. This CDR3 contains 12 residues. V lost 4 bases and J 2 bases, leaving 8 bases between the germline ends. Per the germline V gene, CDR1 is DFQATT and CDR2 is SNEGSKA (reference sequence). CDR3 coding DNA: TGCAGTGCTAAAAGGGTTAACACTGAAGCTTTCTTT. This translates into CSAKRVNTEAFF.

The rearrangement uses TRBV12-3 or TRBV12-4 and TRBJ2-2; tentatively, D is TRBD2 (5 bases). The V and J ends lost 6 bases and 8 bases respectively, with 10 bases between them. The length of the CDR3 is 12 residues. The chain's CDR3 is CASSLSVGELFF. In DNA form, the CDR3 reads TGTGCCAGCAGCCTTAGCGTAGGGGAGCTGTTTTTT.

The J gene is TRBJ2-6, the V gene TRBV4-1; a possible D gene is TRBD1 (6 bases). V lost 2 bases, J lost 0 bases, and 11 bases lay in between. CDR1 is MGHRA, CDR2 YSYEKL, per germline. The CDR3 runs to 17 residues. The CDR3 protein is CASSQKTGSSGANVLTF. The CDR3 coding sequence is TGCGCCAGCAGCCAAAAAACAGGGTCCTCTGGGGCCAACGTCCTGACTTTC.

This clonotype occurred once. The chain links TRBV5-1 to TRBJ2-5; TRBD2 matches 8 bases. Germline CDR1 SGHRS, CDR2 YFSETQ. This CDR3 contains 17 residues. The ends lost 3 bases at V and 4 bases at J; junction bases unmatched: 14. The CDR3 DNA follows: TGCGCCAGCAGCTATCCGGGACTAGTAGGTTGTGGAGAGACCCAGTACTTC. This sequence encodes CASSYPGLVGCGETQYF.

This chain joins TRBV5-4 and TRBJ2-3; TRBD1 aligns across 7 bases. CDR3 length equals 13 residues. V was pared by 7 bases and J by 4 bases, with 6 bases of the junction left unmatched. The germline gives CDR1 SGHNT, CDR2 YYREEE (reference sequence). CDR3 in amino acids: CASARGFADTQYF. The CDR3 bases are TGTGCCAGCGCCAGGGGGTTTGCAGATACGCAGTATTTT.

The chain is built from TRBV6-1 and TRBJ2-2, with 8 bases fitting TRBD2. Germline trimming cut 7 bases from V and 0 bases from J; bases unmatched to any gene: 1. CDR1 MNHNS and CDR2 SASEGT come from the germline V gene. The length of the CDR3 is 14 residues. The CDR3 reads CASIAGTNTGELFF. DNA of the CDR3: TGTGCCAGCATAGCGGGGACGAACACCGGGGAGCTGTTTTTT.

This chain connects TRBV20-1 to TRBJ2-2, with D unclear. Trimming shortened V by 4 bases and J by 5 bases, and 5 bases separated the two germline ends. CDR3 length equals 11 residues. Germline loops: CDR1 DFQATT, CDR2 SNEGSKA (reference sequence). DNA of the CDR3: TGCAGTGCTATGGAGACCGGGGAGCTGTTTTTT. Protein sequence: CSAMETGELFF.

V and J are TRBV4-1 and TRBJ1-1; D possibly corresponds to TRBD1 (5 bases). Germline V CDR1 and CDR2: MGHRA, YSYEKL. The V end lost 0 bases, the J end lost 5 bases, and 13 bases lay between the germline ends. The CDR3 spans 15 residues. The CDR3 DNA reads TGCGCCAGCAGCCAAGAGTTAGGGGCGCGGACTGAAGCTTTCTTT. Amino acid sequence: CASSQELGARTEAFF.

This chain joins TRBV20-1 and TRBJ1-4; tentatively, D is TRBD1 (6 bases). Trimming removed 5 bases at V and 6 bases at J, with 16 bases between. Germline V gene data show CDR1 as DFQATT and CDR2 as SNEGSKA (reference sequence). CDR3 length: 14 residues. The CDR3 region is CSAPGTGTDEKLFF. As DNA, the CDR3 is TGCAGTGCTCCCGGAACAGGGACGGATGAAAAACTGTTTTTT.

CDR3 sequence: CATSRGSRRGSNQPQHF. CDR3 DNA: TGTGCCACCAGCAGGGGCTCAAGGCGGGGTAGCAATCAGCCCCAGCATTTT. The chain couples TRBV15 to TRBJ1-5; no clear D. The length of the CDR3 is 17 residues. CDR1 is LNHNV and CDR2 is YYDKDF in the germline V gene (reference sequence). Trimming pared 3 bases from V and 0 bases from J, leaving 15 bases between.